This TCR beta chain was sequenced during a study of T cell changes during pregnancy in multiple sclerosis. This clone was counted between two and nine times. Here immunoSEQ multiplex PCR was the method, and the copy in TCRdb shows in-frame clones only, minus some. The sample yields about 33,000 clones, over 80% seen once. Looked up from germline, CDR1 is MNHEY and CDR2 is SMNVEV (reference sequence). The CDR3 covers 14 residues. The V segment lost 5 bases and the J segment 5 bases; nucleotides outside the gene matches: 4. The sequencing used CD4+ T cells from peripheral blood mononuclear cells, collected in the third trimester of pregnancy. This clonotype originated in a female donor in good health, enrolled as a control in a pregnancy study. This chain uses TRBV27 with TRBJ2-5; 11 bases are a match to TRBD2. The CDR3 spells CASSETSGDETQYF. In nucleotides, the CDR3 is TGTGCCAGCAGTGAGACTAGCGGGGACGAGACCCAGTACTTC.